Listed below are T cell receptor beta chains from one sample, sequenced in a study of chronic HIV infection and antiretroviral therapy. TCRdb re-called the 5' RACE reads through MiXCR, storing one row per CDR3 protein. Among 25,000 to 35,000 distinct CDR3 sequences listed, roughly 8.7% were seen once. Sequenced sample: peripheral blood. Receptor source: an adult who had HIV and had not received antiretroviral therapy, or was an uninfected healthy control (not recorded which). Both conserved end residues are part of each CDR3. Each record gives: J gene, D gene, V gene, CDR3 length, clone size, CDR3 protein, CDR3 DNA. A D gene is named only where the DNA matches it firmly. Size is omitted from some rows. Given values are once, few, many or a class for expanded clones.

j_gene: TRBJ1-2
d_gene: NA
v_gene: TRBV9
len: 14
abundance: NA
CDR3aa: CASSSEGRAYGYTF
CDR3nt: TGTGCCAGCAGCTCCGAGGGAAGGGCCTATGGCTACACCTTC

j_gene: TRBJ2-3
d_gene: TRBD1
v_gene: TRBV29-1
len: 13
abundance: NA
CDR3aa: CSVLGQVTDTQYF
CDR3nt: TGCAGCGTTCTGGGACAGGTTACAGATACGCAGTATTTT

j_gene: TRBJ2-6
d_gene: NA
v_gene: TRBV25-1
len: 16
abundance: many
CDR3aa: CASSDEADSGANVLTF
CDR3nt: TGTGCCAGCAGTGACGAGGCGGACTCTGGGGCCAACGTCCTGACTTTC

j_gene: TRBJ2-7
d_gene: NA
v_gene: TRBV28
len: 11
abundance: few
CDR3aa: CASGQGYEQYF
CDR3nt: TGTGCCAGCGGGCAGGGTTACGAGCAGTACTTC

j_gene: TRBJ1-1
d_gene: NA
v_gene: TRBV6-2/TRBV6-3
len: 17
abundance: few
CDR3aa: CASRLTGRTHANTEAFF
CDR3nt: TGTGCCAGCAGACTGACAGGCCGAACGCATGCGAACACTGAAGCTTTCTTT

j_gene: TRBJ2-1
d_gene: NA
v_gene: TRBV2
len: 14
abundance: NA
CDR3aa: CAGTNRGPGDEQFF
CDR3nt: TGTGCCGGAACAAATAGAGGGCCGGGGGATGAGCAGTTCTTC

j_gene: TRBJ2-5
d_gene: NA
v_gene: TRBV7-2
len: 14
abundance: NA
CDR3aa: CASSLAGNEQTQYF
CDR3nt: TGTGCCAGCAGCTTAGCGGGTAATGAGCAGACCCAGTACTTC

j_gene: TRBJ2-5
d_gene: TRBD2
v_gene: TRBV11-2
len: 16
abundance: many
CDR3aa: CASRVGTSGRVETQYF
CDR3nt: TGTGCCAGCAGGGTCGGGACTAGCGGGAGGGTGGAGACCCAGTACTTC

j_gene: TRBJ2-5
d_gene: NA
v_gene: TRBV7-9
len: 15
abundance: many
CDR3aa: CASSSTDSRQETQYF
CDR3nt: TGTGCCAGCAGCTCCACCGACAGCAGACAAGAGACCCAGTACTTC

j_gene: TRBJ1-1
d_gene: TRBD1
v_gene: TRBV7-9
len: 16
abundance: NA
CDR3aa: CASSPRQGPSITEAFF
CDR3nt: TGTGCCAGCAGCCCGAGACAGGGGCCCTCGATCACTGAAGCTTTCTTT

j_gene: TRBJ1-5
d_gene: NA
v_gene: TRBV7-8
len: 14
abundance: few
CDR3aa: CASSQSGGDQPQHF
CDR3nt: TGTGCCAGCAGCCAAAGCGGGGGAGATCAGCCCCAGCATTTT

j_gene: TRBJ1-1
d_gene: NA
v_gene: TRBV4-1
len: 19
abundance: many
CDR3aa: CASSQVFTITGSMNTEAFF
CDR3nt: TGCGCCAGCAGCCAAGTTTTCACTATCACGGGGTCTATGAACACTGAAGCTTTCTTT

j_gene: TRBJ1-2
d_gene: NA
v_gene: TRBV15
len: 15
abundance: few
CDR3aa: CATSRESQGSYGYTF
CDR3nt: TGTGCCACCAGCAGAGAGTCCCAGGGGTCCTATGGCTACACCTTC

j_gene: TRBJ2-1
d_gene: NA
v_gene: TRBV4-3
len: 17
abundance: few
CDR3aa: CASSQDLEGATYNEQFF
CDR3nt: TGCGCCAGCAGCCAAGATCTGGAGGGGGCGACCTACAATGAGCAGTTCTTC

j_gene: TRBJ2-3
d_gene: TRBD1
v_gene: TRBV4-2
len: 15
abundance: many
CDR3aa: CASSGTAASTDTQYF
CDR3nt: TGTGCCAGCAGCGGGACAGCCGCCAGCACAGATACGCAGTATTTT

j_gene: TRBJ1-1
d_gene: NA
v_gene: TRBV4-2
len: 14
abundance: many
CDR3aa: CASSQVGRFPEAFF
CDR3nt: TGTGCCAGCAGCCAAGTGGGAAGGTTTCCTGAAGCTTTCTTT

j_gene: TRBJ2-2
d_gene: NA
v_gene: TRBV6-5
len: 13
abundance: few
CDR3aa: CASSYRESGELFF
CDR3nt: TGTGCCAGCAGTTACCGGGAGAGCGGGGAGCTGTTTTTT

j_gene: TRBJ1-2
d_gene: NA
v_gene: TRBV6-5
len: 10
abundance: NA
CDR3aa: CASGSDGYTF
CDR3nt: TGTGCCAGCGGAAGCGATGGCTACACCTTC

j_gene: TRBJ2-2
d_gene: TRBD2
v_gene: TRBV6-1
len: 16
abundance: many
CDR3aa: CASSEIPSGVIGELFF
CDR3nt: TGTGCCAGCAGTGAAATTCCTAGCGGGGTGATCGGGGAGCTGTTTTTT

j_gene: TRBJ2-1
d_gene: TRBD2
v_gene: TRBV9
len: 13
abundance: few
CDR3aa: CASSSMTSGEQFF
CDR3nt: TGTGCCAGCAGCTCAATGACTAGCGGTGAGCAGTTCTTC

j_gene: TRBJ2-7
d_gene: TRBD2
v_gene: TRBV6-5
len: 15
abundance: NA
CDR3aa: CASSYPGLAVYEQYF
CDR3nt: TGTGCCAGCAGTTACCCCGGACTAGCGGTCTACGAGCAGTACTTC

j_gene: TRBJ1-2
d_gene: NA
v_gene: TRBV6-5
len: 14
abundance: many
CDR3aa: CASTTRGLLYGYTF
CDR3nt: TGTGCCAGCACTACTAGGGGACTTCTCTATGGCTACACCTTC

j_gene: TRBJ2-1
d_gene: NA
v_gene: TRBV7-8
len: 12
abundance: NA
CDR3aa: CASSLSPNEQFF
CDR3nt: TGTGCCAGCAGCTTATCGCCCAATGAGCAGTTCTTC

j_gene: TRBJ1-1
d_gene: NA
v_gene: TRBV5-1
len: 14
abundance: NA
CDR3aa: CASSLRTQSTEAFF
CDR3nt: TGCGCCAGCAGCCTTAGGACCCAGAGCACTGAAGCTTTCTTT

j_gene: TRBJ2-6
d_gene: TRBD2
v_gene: TRBV12-3/TRBV12-4
len: 17
abundance: medium-sized
CDR3aa: CASSFWTSNAGANVLTF
CDR3nt: TGTGCCAGCAGTTTCTGGACTAGTAATGCTGGGGCCAACGTCCTGACTTTC

j_gene: TRBJ1-6
d_gene: NA
v_gene: TRBV27
len: 14
abundance: once
CDR3aa: CASSFRTVNSPLHF
CDR3nt: TGTGCCAGCAGTTTTCGGACAGTGAATTCACCCCTCCACTTT

j_gene: TRBJ2-5
d_gene: TRBD2
v_gene: TRBV29-1
len: 13
abundance: few
CDR3aa: CSVAPGGQETQYF
CDR3nt: TGCAGCGTTGCCCCGGGGGGCCAAGAGACCCAGTACTTC

j_gene: TRBJ2-3
d_gene: TRBD2
v_gene: TRBV10-3
len: 17
abundance: medium-sized
CDR3aa: CAITPGTSGALTDTQYF
CDR3nt: TGTGCCATAACTCCCGGGACTAGCGGGGCCCTCACAGATACGCAGTATTTT

j_gene: TRBJ1-1
d_gene: NA
v_gene: TRBV6-2/TRBV6-3
len: 14
abundance: few
CDR3aa: CASSRGRVPPEAFF
CDR3nt: TGTGCCAGCAGTCGGGGCCGGGTGCCCCCTGAAGCTTTCTTT

j_gene: TRBJ2-3
d_gene: TRBD2
v_gene: TRBV20-1
len: 15
abundance: many
CDR3aa: CSAPPGLAHTDTQYF
CDR3nt: TGCAGTGCTCCCCCGGGACTAGCGCACACAGATACGCAGTATTTT

j_gene: TRBJ2-1
d_gene: NA
v_gene: TRBV29-1
len: 15
abundance: many
CDR3aa: CSAPNFGVKTNEQFF
CDR3nt: TGCAGCGCCCCCAATTTTGGGGTGAAGACCAATGAGCAGTTCTTC

j_gene: TRBJ1-5
d_gene: TRBD1
v_gene: TRBV18
len: 15
abundance: NA
CDR3aa: CASSPPGQGNQPQHF
CDR3nt: TGTGCCAGCTCACCCCCGGGACAGGGAAATCAGCCCCAGCATTTT

j_gene: TRBJ1-4
d_gene: NA
v_gene: TRBV20-1
len: 14
abundance: many
CDR3aa: CSAHPQATNEKLFF
CDR3nt: TGCAGTGCTCATCCCCAGGCCACTAATGAAAAACTGTTTTTT

j_gene: TRBJ1-1
d_gene: NA
v_gene: TRBV18
len: 13
abundance: many
CDR3aa: CASSPSKNTEAFF
CDR3nt: TGTGCCAGCTCGCCAAGTAAGAACACTGAAGCTTTCTTT

j_gene: TRBJ1-5
d_gene: NA
v_gene: TRBV6-2/TRBV6-3
len: 18
abundance: NA
CDR3aa: CASSQSRVASGSNQPQHF
CDR3nt: TGTGCCAGCAGTCAGTCCAGGGTCGCGAGTGGAAGCAATCAGCCCCAGCATTTT

j_gene: TRBJ1-1
d_gene: TRBD1
v_gene: TRBV6-2/TRBV6-3
len: 13
abundance: few
CDR3aa: CASSTGGNTEAFF
CDR3nt: TGTGCCAGCAGTACAGGGGGCAACACTGAAGCTTTCTTT

j_gene: TRBJ1-3
d_gene: NA
v_gene: TRBV4-1
len: 14
abundance: NA
CDR3aa: CASSQEGRGDTIYF
CDR3nt: TGCGCCAGCAGCCAAGAGGGTAGGGGCGACACCATATATTTT

j_gene: TRBJ2-6
d_gene: NA
v_gene: TRBV2
len: 15
abundance: medium-sized
CDR3aa: CASTGASSGANVLTF
CDR3nt: TGTGCCAGCACAGGGGCGAGCTCTGGGGCCAACGTCCTGACTTTC

j_gene: TRBJ2-1
d_gene: TRBD2
v_gene: TRBV29-1
len: 15
abundance: NA
CDR3aa: CSVEDGLAVNNEQFF
CDR3nt: TGCAGCGTTGAAGACGGCCTAGCGGTTAACAATGAGCAGTTCTTC

j_gene: TRBJ2-1
d_gene: NA
v_gene: TRBV29-1
len: 12
abundance: few
CDR3aa: CSGLGPNNEQFF
CDR3nt: TGCAGCGGCCTGGGACCTAACAATGAGCAGTTCTTC

j_gene: TRBJ2-7
d_gene: NA
v_gene: TRBV11-1
len: 13
abundance: few
CDR3aa: CASSFLSSYEQYF
CDR3nt: TGTGCCAGCAGCTTCCTCTCCTCCTACGAGCAGTACTTC

j_gene: TRBJ2-7
d_gene: NA
v_gene: TRBV4-1
len: 14
abundance: NA
CDR3aa: CASSQVEGIYEQYF
CDR3nt: TGCGCCAGCAGCCAGGTCGAGGGGATTTACGAGCAGTACTTC

j_gene: TRBJ1-2
d_gene: TRBD1
v_gene: TRBV18
len: 15
abundance: NA
CDR3aa: CASSPSGTGDNGYTF
CDR3nt: TGTGCCAGCTCACCATCCGGGACAGGGGACAATGGCTACACCTTC